This T cell receptor (beta chain) comes out of a study of blood T cell repertoires in COVID-19. Study details: COVID-19 samples from acute and convalescent phases originated in the United States, Italy and Spain. T cells, B-cell-depleted T cells, or PBMCs supplied cDNA or gDNA.

Per the study methods: Nucleated cell number was recorded as an estimate derived from reference gene primer amplification. Sequencing was performed with immunoSEQ multiplex PCR; in TCRdb, only in-frame clones are kept and a portion is missing. That table gives V, J and clone size, and the DNA gave D and trimming. The sample shows approximately 310,000 clones, around 86% of them seen only once. The TCR originated in a man aged 45-65 years with active or convalescent COVID-19. Sequenced input: peripheral blood.

Here the CDR3 reads CASSARLEGGEQFF. The CDR3 nucleotides are TGCGCCAGCAGTGCCCGCCTTGAAGGCGGTGAGCAGTTCTTC. This chain links TRBV10-1 with TRBJ2-1, with unresolved D. The CDR3 runs to 14 residues. Trimming left V 4 bases short and J 9 bases short, with 16 bases between. The germline V gene encodes CDR1 WNHNN and CDR2 SYGVQD (reference sequence).